This is a list of T cell receptor beta chains from one sample in a study of T cell changes during pregnancy in multiple sclerosis. Data came from immunoSEQ multiplex PCR; TCRdb stores just in-frame clones and leaves some out. This sample carries some 64,000 clones, under 95% of them seen once, and the ten largest clones take almost 1.5%. The sample was peripheral blood, taken after pregnancy. Receptors originate from a female donor with multiple sclerosis, enrolled in a pregnancy study. CDR3s include the opening cysteine and the closing phenylalanine or tryptophan. D genes are given only for firm matches. The size of a clone is reported for some rows only, either as once, few or many, or as a class for expanded clones.

CDR3aa	CDR3nt	abundance	v_gene	j_gene	d_gene
CASSTGLSPYEQYF	TGTGCCAGCAGCACGGGACTTTCTCCCTACGAGCAGTACTTC	-	TRBV5-6	TRBJ2-7	-
CASSRQGRDGGYTF	TGTGCCAGCAGCAGACAGGGTCGGGATGGGGGCTACACCTTC	-	TRBV6-5	TRBJ1-2	TRBD1
CASSQVGVTGELFF	TGCGCCAGCAGCCAAGTGGGCGTGACCGGGGAGCTGTTTTTT	-	TRBV4-1	TRBJ2-2	-
CASPPGAGVTYEQYF	TGTGCCAGCCCTCCAGGGGCGGGAGTAACCTACGAGCAGTACTTC	-	TRBV2	TRBJ2-7	-
CASSLMGQAYEKLFF	TGTGCCAGCAGCTTAATGGGACAGGCGTATGAAAAACTGTTTTTT	-	TRBV11-3	TRBJ1-4	TRBD1
CASSFPSRDRVADTQYF	TGTGCCAGCAGTTTCCCCTCCAGGGACAGGGTCGCAGATACGCAGTATTTT	-	TRBV28	TRBJ2-3	TRBD1
CASSRSGGRGTYEQYF	TGTGCCAGCAGTCGATCTGGGGGGAGGGGCACCTACGAGCAGTACTTC	-	TRBV6-6	TRBJ2-7	TRBD2
CASSLGQGIYEQYF	TGCGCCAGCAGCTTGGGGCAGGGGATCTACGAGCAGTACTTC	-	TRBV5-1	TRBJ2-7	-
CASSHDRGEAFF	TGTGCCAGCAGTCACGACAGGGGGGAGGCTTTCTTT	-	TRBV5-4	TRBJ1-1	TRBD1
CASSPTSNIRNEQFF	TGTGCCAGCAGCCCTACTAGCAATATCAGGAATGAGCAGTTCTTC	once	TRBV7-8	TRBJ2-1	-
CASSLVAGTGELFF	TGCGCCAGCAGCTTGGTAGCGGGGACCGGGGAGCTGTTTTTT	-	TRBV5-1	TRBJ2-2	TRBD2
CASSFNTREYEQYF	TGTGCCAGCAGTTTTAATACACGGGAGTACGAGCAGTACTTC	-	TRBV6-6	TRBJ2-7	-
CAWSNYRGGYTEAFF	TGTGCCTGGAGCAACTACAGGGGCGGGTACACTGAAGCTTTCTTT	-	TRBV30	TRBJ1-1	TRBD1
CASSLLQGSTEAFF	TGTGCCAGCAGCTTATTGCAGGGATCCACTGAAGCTTTCTTT	-	TRBV7-3	TRBJ1-1	-
CASSGGRGEEKLFF	TGTGCCAGCAGTGGCGGCAGGGGAGAAGAAAAACTGTTTTTT	-	TRBV2	TRBJ1-4	-
CASSAGGRGNEQFF	TGTGCCAGCTCAGCGGGAGGGAGAGGGAATGAGCAGTTCTTC	-	TRBV28	TRBJ2-1	TRBD2
CASSAKREIPYEQYF	TGCGCCAGCAGCGCCAAGCGGGAGATTCCCTACGAGCAGTACTTC	-	TRBV5-1	TRBJ2-7	TRBD2
CASSGTSFNEQFF	TGTGCCTCATCCGGGACTAGCTTCAATGAGCAGTTCTTC	once	TRBV30	TRBJ2-1	TRBD2
CASSSHSGRIYNEQFF	TGTGCCAGCAGCTCCCACAGCGGGAGAATCTACAATGAGCAGTTCTTC	-	TRBV7-2	TRBJ2-1	TRBD2
CASSPSGAGAHTGELFF	TGTGCCAGCAGCCCTAGTGGAGCGGGAGCCCACACCGGGGAGCTGTTTTTT	once	TRBV11-2	TRBJ2-2	TRBD2
CASSPRGNTEAFF	TGTGCCAGCAGCCCTAGGGGGAACACTGAAGCTTTCTTT	once	TRBV11-2	TRBJ1-1	-
CASRATGNLGRTEAFF	TGTGCCAGCAGAGCTACAGGGAATCTGGGGAGAACTGAAGCTTTCTTT	-	TRBV28	TRBJ1-1	-
CASSFDSRGRDGHTEAFF	TGTGCCAGCAGCTTCGATAGCAGGGGACGGGACGGCCACACTGAAGCTTTCTTT	-	TRBV7-6	TRBJ1-1	-
CASSSGQGMAEAFF	TGTGCCAGCAGCTCCGGACAGGGGATGGCTGAAGCTTTCTTT	once	TRBV7-6	TRBJ1-1	TRBD1
CASSEVGTGGVGAFF	TGTGCCAGCAGTGAAGTAGGGACAGGGGGCGTGGGAGCTTTCTTT	-	TRBV6-1	TRBJ1-1	TRBD1
CASRRTSGTGELFF	TGTGCCAGCAGGAGAACCTCGGGGACCGGGGAGCTGTTTTTT	once	TRBV13	TRBJ2-2	-